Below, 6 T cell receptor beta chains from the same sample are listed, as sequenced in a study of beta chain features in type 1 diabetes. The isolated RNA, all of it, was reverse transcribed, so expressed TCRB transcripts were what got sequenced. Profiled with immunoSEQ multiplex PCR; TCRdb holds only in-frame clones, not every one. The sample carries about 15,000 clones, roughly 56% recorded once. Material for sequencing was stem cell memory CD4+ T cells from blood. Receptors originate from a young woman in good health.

CDR3 DNA sequence: TGCAGCGTATCACCTCGGGACAGACAGACTGAAGCTTTCTTT. Amino acids: CSVSPRDRQTEAFF. The V gene is TRBV29-1, the J gene TRBJ1-1; 7 nucleotides line up with TRBD1. The CDR3 loop spans 14 amino acids. V lost 6 bases to trimming and J lost 5 bases; unmatched junction nucleotides: 12. The germline CDR1 and CDR2 sequences are SQVTM and ANQGSEA.

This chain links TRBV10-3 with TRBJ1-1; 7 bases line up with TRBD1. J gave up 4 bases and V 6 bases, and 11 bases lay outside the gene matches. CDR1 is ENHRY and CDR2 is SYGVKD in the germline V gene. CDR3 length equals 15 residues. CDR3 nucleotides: TGTGCCATCAGGACAGGGTTGCAAGGGGCCACTGAAGCTTTCTTT. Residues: CAIRTGLQGATEAFF.

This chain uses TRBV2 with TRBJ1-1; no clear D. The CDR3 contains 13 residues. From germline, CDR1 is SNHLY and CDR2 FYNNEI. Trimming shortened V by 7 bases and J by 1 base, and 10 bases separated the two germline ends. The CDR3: CASTGSQNTEAFF. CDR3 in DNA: TGTGCCAGCACGGGGTCTCAGAACACTGAAGCTTTCTTT.

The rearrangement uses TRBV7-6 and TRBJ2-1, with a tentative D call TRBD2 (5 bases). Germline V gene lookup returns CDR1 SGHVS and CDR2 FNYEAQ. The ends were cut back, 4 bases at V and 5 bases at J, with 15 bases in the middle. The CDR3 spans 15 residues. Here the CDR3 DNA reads TGTGCCAGCAGCTCACCTCTTACGGGGAACAATGAGCAGTTCTTC. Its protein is CASSSPLTGNNEQFF. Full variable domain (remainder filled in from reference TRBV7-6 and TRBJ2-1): GAGVSQSPRYKVTKRGQDVALRCDPISGHVSLYWYRQALGQGPEFLTYFNYEAQQDKSGLPNDRFSAERPEGSISTLTIQRTEQRDSAMYRCASSSPLTGNNEQFFGPGTRLTVL.

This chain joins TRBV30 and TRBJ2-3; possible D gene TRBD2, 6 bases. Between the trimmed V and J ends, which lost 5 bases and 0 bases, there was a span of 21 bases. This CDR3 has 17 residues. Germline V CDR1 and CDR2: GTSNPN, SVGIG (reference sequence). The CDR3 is CAWLRPGVLTSTDTQYF. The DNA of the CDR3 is TGTGCCTGGCTACGTCCGGGGGTCCTAACGAGCACAGATACGCAGTATTTT.

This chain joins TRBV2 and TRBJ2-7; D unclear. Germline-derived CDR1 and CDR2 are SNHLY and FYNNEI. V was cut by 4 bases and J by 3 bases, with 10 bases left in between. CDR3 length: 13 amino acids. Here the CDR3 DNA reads TGTGCCAGCAGTGTACGACAAAGCTACGAGCAGTACTTC. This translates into CASSVRQSYEQYF.